This TCR beta chain was captured in a study of control samples from healthy donors and cancer patients. V dropped 1 base and J dropped 4; count of bases not matched to a gene: 4. CDR1 and CDR2 from the germline V gene are MNHEY and SVGEGT. The CDR3 extends over 16 amino acids. Sequencing was performed with immunoSEQ multiplex PCR; in TCRdb, only in-frame clones are kept and a portion is missing. The data show 84,000 or so clones, 90% to 95% seen once. This clonotype was sampled from a man aged 50-59 years in good health. The sample comprised blood. The genes are TRBV6-2 or TRBV6-3 and TRBJ2-3, with 11 bases identical to TRBD2. This CDR3 reads CASSYLAGGPPDTQYF. CDR3 sequence (DNA): TGTGCCAGCAGTTACTTAGCGGGGGGGCCGCCAGATACGCAGTATTTT.